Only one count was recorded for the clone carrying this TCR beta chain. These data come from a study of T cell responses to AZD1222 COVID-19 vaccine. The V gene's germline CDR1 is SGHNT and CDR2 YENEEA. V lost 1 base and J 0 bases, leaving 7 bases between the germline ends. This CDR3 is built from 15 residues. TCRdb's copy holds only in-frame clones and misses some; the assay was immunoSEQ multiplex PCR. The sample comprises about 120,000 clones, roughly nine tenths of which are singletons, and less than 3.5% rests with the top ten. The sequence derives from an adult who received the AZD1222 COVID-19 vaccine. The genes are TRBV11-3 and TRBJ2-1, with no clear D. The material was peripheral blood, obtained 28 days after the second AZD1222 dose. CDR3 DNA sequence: TGTGCCAGCAGCTTAGGCCCTAGCTCCTACAATGAGCAGTTCTTC. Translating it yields CASSLGPSSYNEQFF.